This TCR beta chain was obtained from a study of fetal regulatory T cell absence and autoimmunity. Germline V gene sequence: CDR1 ENHRY, CDR2 SYGVKD. The V and J ends lost 7 bases and 4 bases, in that order; junction bases with no gene match: 8. The CDR3 spans 15 residues. The protocol was immunoSEQ multiplex PCR, while the TCRdb copy is restricted to in-frame clones and leaves out a portion. The table has about 43,000 clones, about four fifths seen once. The receptor's source is a newborn boy with IPEX syndrome. The chain has TRBV10-3 and TRBJ1-1; 11 positions match TRBD1. Material: cord blood. The CDR3 here is CAITDRDRGSTEAFF. CDR3 coding DNA: TGTGCCATCACCGACCGGGACAGGGGGAGCACTGAAGCTTTCTTT.